This entry concerns a single TCR beta chain. There is no known antigen for this receptor. It has no much larger one-base neighbor in the sample; base qualities were not kept. This sample was included in a study of circulating and synovial CD4+ cells in juvenile arthritis (dated by TCRdb to between 2014 and 2016). Some background on the complete study: TCRbeta CDR3 repertoires of circulating HLA-DR+ CD4 T cells, bulk blood CD4 T cells and synovial CD4 T cells were compared within each patient. Repertoire sequencing was performed with the aim of confirming enrichment of synovial clonotypes in a circulating synovial-like CD4 T cell subset. Study-level results and caveats: Circulating pathogenic-like lymphocytes clustered together with synovial T cells and shared a substantially larger fraction of CDR3 sequences with synovium than bulk blood did. The difference between circulating pathogenic-like lymphocytes and bulk blood T cells was not detected by traditional Vbeta family usage analysis. Because T cell genome counts in CPL samples and bulk blood CD4 samples differed by at least an order of magnitude, sample-size effects were addressed. Since overlap with synovium went up as sequencing depth increased, the measured fractions of shared clonotypes likely underestimated the full repertoire overlap. Compared with bulk blood CD4 repertoires, both the synovial and the circulating pathogenic-like lymphocyte repertoires were less diverse, and some CPL samples were as oligoclonal as synovium.

Library generation was performed with the immunoSEQ multiplex PCR assay. An external provider performed TCRbeta CDR3 sequencing as a commercial service. In the source study's methods: The analyses relied on productive nucleotide sequences along with amino acid sequences obtained through in silico translation. Diversity was measured with Renyi entropy across alpha values, using the median of 200 repeated subsamples to equalise sample size. For clustering, the distance between each pair of repertoires was computed as one minus the Chao-modified Jaccard index, which corrected for under-sampling. Frequency-weighted overlap with synovial clonotypes was computed at 200 sample sizes with 200 draws without replacement at each size, and the value at the size of the smaller sample was reported. This immuneACCESS table, as held by TCRdb, lists in-frame sequences with V and J called but not all clones. Of the missing ones, under half trace to an unresolved V gene in checked studies; the others have no known cause. The D gene and trimming were derived from the DNA, and the V and J assignments and clone size from that table. The sample table records fewer than 35,000 clones; 95% of these occur just once. The ten largest clones take up approximately 0.17% of the sample.

The V end loses 4 bases and the J end loses 5 bases, and a stretch of 11 bases separates them. There are 14 amino acids in the CDR3, from cysteine to phenylalanine inclusive. The retained sequence is limited to the CDR3, 42 bases, with the frame set at the first base. Per the germline V gene, SGHVS is the CDR1 and FQNEAQ is the CDR2. The sequenced samples came from patients who had active juvenile idiopathic arthritis. Cells were sorted right after thawing, and dead cells were excluded with Live/Dead Fixable Near-IR Stain. The sequencing input was CD4+ T cells from blood. The receptor comes from a human donor with juvenile idiopathic arthritis. This chain joins TRBV7-8 to TRBJ2-2; the D segment could be TRBD1, given 5 matching bases. The nucleotide sequence reads TGTGCCAGCAGCTCAGATCAGGGTACCGGGGAGCTGTTTTTT. Its protein is CASSSDQGTGELFF.